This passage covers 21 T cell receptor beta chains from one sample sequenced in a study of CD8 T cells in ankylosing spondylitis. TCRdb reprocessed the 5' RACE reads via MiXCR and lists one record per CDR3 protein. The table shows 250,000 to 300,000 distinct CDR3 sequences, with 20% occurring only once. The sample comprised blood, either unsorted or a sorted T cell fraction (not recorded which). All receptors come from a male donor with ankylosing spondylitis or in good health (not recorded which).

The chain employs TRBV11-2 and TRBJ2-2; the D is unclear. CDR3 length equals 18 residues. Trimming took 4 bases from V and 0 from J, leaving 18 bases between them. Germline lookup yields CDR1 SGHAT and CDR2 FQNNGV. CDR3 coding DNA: TGTGCCAGCAGCTCACTCCCCTTGAGCACCGCGAACACCGGGGAGCTGTTTTTT. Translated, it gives CASSSLPLSTANTGELFF.

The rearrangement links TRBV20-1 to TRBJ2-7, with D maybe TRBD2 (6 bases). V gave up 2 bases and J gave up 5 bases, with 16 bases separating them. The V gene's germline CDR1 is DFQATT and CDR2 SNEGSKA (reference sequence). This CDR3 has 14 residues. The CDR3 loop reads CSARRGGPIDEQYV. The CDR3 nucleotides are TGCAGTGCTAGACGCGGAGGGCCAATCGACGAGCAGTACGTC.

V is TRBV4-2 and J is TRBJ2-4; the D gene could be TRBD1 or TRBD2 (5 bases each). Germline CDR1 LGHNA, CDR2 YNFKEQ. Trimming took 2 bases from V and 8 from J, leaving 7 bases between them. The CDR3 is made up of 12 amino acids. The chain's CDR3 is CASSQLGDIQYF. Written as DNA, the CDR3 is TGTGCCAGCAGCCAACTGGGGGACATTCAGTACTTC.

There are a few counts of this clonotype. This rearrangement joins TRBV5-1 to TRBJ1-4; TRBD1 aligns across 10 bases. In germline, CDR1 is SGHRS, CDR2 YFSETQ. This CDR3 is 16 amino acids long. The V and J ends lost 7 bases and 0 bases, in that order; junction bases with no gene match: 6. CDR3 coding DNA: TGCGCCAGCGCGCGAGGACAGGGGGCAACTAATGAAAAACTGTTTTTT. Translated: CASARGQGATNEKLFF.

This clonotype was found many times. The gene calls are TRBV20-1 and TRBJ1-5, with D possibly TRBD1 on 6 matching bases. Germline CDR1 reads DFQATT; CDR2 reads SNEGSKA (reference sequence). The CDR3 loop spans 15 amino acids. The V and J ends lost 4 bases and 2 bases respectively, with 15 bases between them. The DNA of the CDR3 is TGCAGTGCTACCAGCCCAGGGGAAGGCAATCAGCCCCAGCATTTT. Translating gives CSATSPGEGNQPQHF.

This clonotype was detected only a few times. Here the CDR3 DNA reads TGTGCCAGCAGTTACTCGGACGGAAGCTCTGGAAACACCATATATTTT. Its translation is CASSYSDGSSGNTIYF. The rearrangement uses TRBV6-5 and TRBJ1-3; D remains unclear. The length of the CDR3 is 16 residues. The germline V gene has CDR1 MNHEY and CDR2 SVGAGI. The ends were cut back, 0 bases at V and 0 bases at J, with 9 bases in the middle.

CDR3 in amino acids: CASSRTGVTEAFF. DNA for the CDR3: TGTGCCAGCAGCCGAACAGGGGTTACTGAAGCTTTCTTT. The chain joins TRBV7-3 to TRBJ1-1; 7 positions match TRBD1. This CDR3 comprises 13 residues. Losses at the gene ends were 5 bases for V and 5 bases for J; bases not matched to a gene: 5. CDR1 and CDR2 from the germline V gene are SGHTA and FQGTGA.

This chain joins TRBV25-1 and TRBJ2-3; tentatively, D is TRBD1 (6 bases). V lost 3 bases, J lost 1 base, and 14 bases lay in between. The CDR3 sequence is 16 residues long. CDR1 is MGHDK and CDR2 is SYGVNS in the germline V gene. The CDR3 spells CASSDGQSPGTDTQYF. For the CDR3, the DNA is TGTGCCAGCAGTGACGGACAGTCCCCTGGCACAGATACGCAGTATTTT. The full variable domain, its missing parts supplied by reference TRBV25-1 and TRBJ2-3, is EADIYQTPRYLVIGTGKKITLECSQTMGHDKMYWYQQDPGMELHLIHYSYGVNSTEKGDLSSESTVSRIRTEHFPLTLESARPSHTSQYLCASSDGQSPGTDTQYFGPGTRLTVL.

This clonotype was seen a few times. CDR3 nucleotide sequence: TGTGCCAGCAGCCAAGATCCTGGCGGGGGTCTAGCGTTCACAGATACGCAGTATTTT. This encodes CASSQDPGGGLAFTDTQYF. The chain has TRBV4-2 and TRBJ2-3; 7 bases are a match to TRBD2. The germline V gene has CDR1 LGHNA and CDR2 YNFKEQ. CDR3 size: 19 residues. The junction had 14 bases not matched to a gene; V was cut back by 0 bases and J by 2 bases.

CDR3 sequence: CSAAVQGTEAFF. CDR3 nucleotide sequence: TGCAGTGCCGCGGTACAGGGAACTGAAGCTTTCTTT. This chain connects TRBV20-1 to TRBJ1-1; D perhaps matches TRBD1 (6 bases). The CDR3 loop spans 12 amino acids. The germline V and J ends were trimmed by 6 bases and 5 bases, with 13 bases remaining between them. Per the germline V gene, CDR1 is DFQATT and CDR2 is SNEGSKA (reference sequence).

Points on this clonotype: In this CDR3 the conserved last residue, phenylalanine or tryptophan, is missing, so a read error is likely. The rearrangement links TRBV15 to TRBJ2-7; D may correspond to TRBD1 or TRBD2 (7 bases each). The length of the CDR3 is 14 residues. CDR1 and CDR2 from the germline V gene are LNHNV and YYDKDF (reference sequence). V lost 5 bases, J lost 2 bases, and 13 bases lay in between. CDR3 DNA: TGTGCCACCAGCCGCGGGGGACAGACCTACGAGCAGTACATC. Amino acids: CATSRGGQTYEQYI.

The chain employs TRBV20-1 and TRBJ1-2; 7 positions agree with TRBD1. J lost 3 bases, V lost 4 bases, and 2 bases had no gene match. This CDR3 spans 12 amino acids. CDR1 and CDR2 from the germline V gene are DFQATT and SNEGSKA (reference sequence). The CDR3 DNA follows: TGCAGTGCTAATACAGGGGACTATGGCTACACCTTC. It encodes CSANTGDYGYTF.

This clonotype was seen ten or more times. The CDR3 region has the DNA TGCAGCGTTGAACCGGGAGAAGAGACCCAGTACTTC. Translation: CSVEPGEETQYF. The chain joins TRBV29-1 to TRBJ2-5; D might be TRBD2 (6 bases). The CDR3 covers 12 residues. The germline V and J ends were trimmed by 2 bases and 3 bases, with 7 bases remaining between them. Germline values: CDR1 SQVTM, CDR2 ANQGSEA.

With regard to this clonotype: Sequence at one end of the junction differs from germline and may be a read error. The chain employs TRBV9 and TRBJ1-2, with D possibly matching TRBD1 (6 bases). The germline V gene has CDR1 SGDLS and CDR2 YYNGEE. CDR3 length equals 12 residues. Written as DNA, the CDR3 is TGTGCCAGCAGCCCCCGGACAGTCCGATGGCCCTTC. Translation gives CASSPRTVRWPF.

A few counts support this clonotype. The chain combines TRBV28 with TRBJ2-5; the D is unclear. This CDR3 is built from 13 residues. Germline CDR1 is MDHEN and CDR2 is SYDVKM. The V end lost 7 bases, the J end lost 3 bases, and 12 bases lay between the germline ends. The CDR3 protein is CASIRPSEETQYF. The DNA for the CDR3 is TGTGCCAGCATCCGCCCCTCAGAAGAGACCCAGTACTTC.

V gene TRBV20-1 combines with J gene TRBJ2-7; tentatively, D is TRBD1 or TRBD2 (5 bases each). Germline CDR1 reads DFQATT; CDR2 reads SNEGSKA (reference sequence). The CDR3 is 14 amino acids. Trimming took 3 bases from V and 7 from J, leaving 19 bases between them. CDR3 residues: CSARVSGTPGEQYV. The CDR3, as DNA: TGCAGTGCTAGGGTTTCCGGGACCCCGGGTGAGCAGTACGTC.

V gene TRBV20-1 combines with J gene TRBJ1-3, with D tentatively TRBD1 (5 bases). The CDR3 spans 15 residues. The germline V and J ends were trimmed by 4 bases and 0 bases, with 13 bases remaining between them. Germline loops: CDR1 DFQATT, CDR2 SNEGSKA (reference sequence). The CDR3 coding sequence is TGCAGTGCTAAGGAGGGGTCGAGCTCTGGAAACACCATATATTTT. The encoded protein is CSAKEGSSSGNTIYF.

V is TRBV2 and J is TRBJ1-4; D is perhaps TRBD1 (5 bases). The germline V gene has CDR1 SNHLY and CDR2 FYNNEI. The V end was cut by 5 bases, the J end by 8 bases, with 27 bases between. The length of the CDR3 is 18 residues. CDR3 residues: CASSPGDILGVKEEKLFF. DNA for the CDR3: TGTGCCAGCAGTCCAGGCGACATCTTGGGGGTAAAGGAAGAAAAACTGTTTTTT.

The CDR3 loop is CSAEPRVGTEAFF. The CDR3, as DNA: TGCAGTGCAGAACCCCGGGTCGGCACTGAAGCTTTCTTT. The chain couples TRBV20-1 to TRBJ1-1, with D unresolved. Germline CDR1 and CDR2: DFQATT and SNEGSKA (reference sequence). This CDR3 is 13 amino acids long. Trimming stripped 6 bases from V and 4 bases from J, with 15 bases between.

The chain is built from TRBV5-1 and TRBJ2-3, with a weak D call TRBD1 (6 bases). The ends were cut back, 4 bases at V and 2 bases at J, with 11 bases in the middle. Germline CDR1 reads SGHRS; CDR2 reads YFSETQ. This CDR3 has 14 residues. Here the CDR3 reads CASSIGQYTDTQYF. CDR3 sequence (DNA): TGCGCCAGCAGCATCGGACAGTACACAGATACGCAGTATTTT. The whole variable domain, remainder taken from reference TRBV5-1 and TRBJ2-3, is KAGVTQTPRYLIKTRGQQVTLSCSPISGHRSVSWYQQTPGQGLQFLFEYFSETQRNKGNFPGRFSGRQFSNSRSEMNVSTLELGDSALYLCASSIGQYTDTQYFGPGTRLTVL.

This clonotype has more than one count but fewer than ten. The CDR3 bases are TGTGCCAGCAGTTCCAGGGTTCGACACACTGAAGCTTTCTTT. This gives the protein CASSSRVRHTEAFF. V gene TRBV12-3 or TRBV12-4 combines with J gene TRBJ1-1; D is possibly TRBD1 (5 bases). The CDR3 is 14 amino acids. The germline V and J ends were trimmed by 4 bases and 3 bases, with 12 bases remaining between them.